This TCR beta chain was recovered during a study of cytomegalovirus exposure and HLA in healthy donors. Study details: In a later analysis, the 120 or so validation repertoires were reported to have used the same platform as the 600 to 800 first-cohort repertoires. Study conclusions and caveats: Associated with cytomegalovirus, according to the listing, were 150 to 200 TCR beta chains. TCR clusters originating in the first cohort tended to co-occur in the 110 or so validation repertoires, according to a later analysis. It was reported that the classifier diagnosed cytomegalovirus status with high specificity and sensitivity in both the original and validation cohorts.

Remarks on this clone: The target antigen is unknown.

Here immunoSEQ multiplex PCR was the method, and the copy in TCRdb shows in-frame clones only, minus some. The sample includes approximately 140,000 clones, approximately 86% of them seen just once. The trim removed 5 bases at V and 3 bases at J, leaving 1 base unmatched. The CDR3 spans 14 residues. The germline V gene encodes CDR1 LNHDA and CDR2 SQIVND (reference sequence). The chain uses TRBV19 and TRBJ1-2; 12 nucleotides agree with TRBD1. Sequenced input: PBMCs. The sequence came from a man between 18 and 35 years old in good health and CMV-seropositive. Here the CDR3 reads CASSGTGGYYGYTF. The CDR3 bases are TGTGCCAGTAGTGGGACAGGGGGCTACTATGGCTACACCTTC.